This record concerns one T cell receptor (beta chain) sequence. If patients had autoimmune disease history or systemic immunosuppression, they were excluded. From germline, CDR1 is MNHNY and CDR2 SVGAGI (reference sequence). The CDR3 is 10 amino acids. The V gene lost 4 bases and the J gene lost 5 bases, with 2 bases spanning the gap. These data belong to a study of OX40 agonist ivuxolimab in advanced cancers. Sequenced by immunoSEQ multiplex PCR; TCRdb stores in-frame clones only, minus some. The sample shows approximately 50,000 clones, around 84% of them seen only once. The input for sequencing was CD4+ or CD8+ T cells sorted from blood, taken in a trial of the OX40 agonist ivuxolimab. This clonotype was obtained from an adult with an advanced solid tumor such as melanoma, head and neck, liver or kidney cancer. The chain joins TRBV6-6 to TRBJ1-2; D call uncertain. The CDR3 loop is CASSLYGYTF. In nucleotides, the CDR3 is TGTGCCAGCAGTTTGTATGGCTACACCTTC.